One and the same sample provided the 9 T cell receptor beta chains below, sequenced in a study of beta chain features in type 1 diabetes. Expressed TCRB transcripts were sequenced after all isolated RNA was converted to cDNA. The table came from immunoSEQ multiplex PCR; TCRdb's copy has only in-frame clones and leaves some out. The profile shows about 390,000 clones, 8% to 10% of them singletons. Broader study findings: Shortening that was moderate but significant affected the TCRB CDR3s of Type 1 diabetes patients in all four CD4+ subsets.

For these TCRs, the target antigens are not known. Sequenced input: central memory CD4+ T cells from blood. These receptors were taken from a young man with type 1 diabetes.

The chain is built from TRBV29-1 and TRBJ2-7; perhaps D is TRBD1 or TRBD2 (5 bases each). The V and J ends lost 3 bases and 1 base respectively, with 7 bases between them. This CDR3 region has 12 residues. CDR1 is SQVTM, CDR2 ANQGSEA, per germline. This CDR3 is CSVEGRSYEQYF. In DNA, the CDR3 is TGCAGCGTTGAGGGACGGTCCTACGAGCAGTACTTC.

V usage is TRBV19 and J usage is TRBJ2-2; D ambiguous. The CDR3 is 16 amino acids. V was trimmed by 3 bases and J by 2 bases, leaving 13 bases between them. The germline V gene has CDR1 LNHDA and CDR2 SQIVND (reference sequence). The chain's CDR3 is CASSIATSTNTGELFF. The CDR3 DNA reads TGTGCCAGTAGTATTGCGACTTCTACTAACACCGGGGAGCTGTTTTTT.

This chain joins TRBV7-8 and TRBJ2-3; D may be TRBD1 or TRBD2 (5 bases each). CDR3 length: 13 residues. The V and J ends lost 3 bases and 4 bases respectively, with 8 bases between them. CDR1 and CDR2 from the germline V gene are SGHVS and FQNEAQ. The CDR3 is CASSFRGADTQYF. For the CDR3, the DNA is TGTGCCAGCAGCTTCCGGGGCGCAGATACGCAGTATTTT.

The chain employs TRBV4-2 and TRBJ2-7, with a tentative D call TRBD2 (5 bases). Germline lookup yields CDR1 LGHNA and CDR2 YNFKEQ. V shed 1 base and J shed 4 bases, with 8 bases lying between them. The CDR3 runs to 13 residues. The CDR3 coding sequence is TGTGCCAGCAGCCAAGGACTAATTTACGAGCAGTACTTC. Protein: CASSQGLIYEQYF.

The table lists this clone with many counts. The chain combines TRBV27 with TRBJ1-5; D unresolved. CDR3 length equals 12 residues. V was shortened by 6 bases and J by 3 bases, with 6 bases between the two germline ends. Germline values: CDR1 MNHEY, CDR2 SMNVEV (reference sequence). The CDR3 is CASSSNNQPQHF. CDR3 coding DNA: TGTGCCAGCAGCTCGAACAATCAGCCCCAGCATTTT.

This clone was counted at least ten times. The chain recombines TRBV18 with TRBJ2-5; D not certain. V was cut by 5 bases and J by 0 bases, with 4 bases left in between. Germline V gene lookup returns CDR1 KGHSH and CDR2 LQKENI. The CDR3 spans 12 residues. CDR3 coding DNA: TGTGCCAGCTCATCTGACCAAGAGACCCAGTACTTC. Protein: CASSSDQETQYF.

The V gene is TRBV5-6, the J gene TRBJ1-4; possibly TRBD1 for D (5 bases). Germline loops: CDR1 SGHDT, CDR2 YYEEEE. The CDR3 has 17 residues. Trimming took 0 bases from V and 1 from J, leaving 13 bases between them. For the CDR3, the DNA is TGTGCCAGCAGCTTGGTGGCGGGGCAGGGAACTAATGAAAAACTGTTTTTT. Its translation is CASSLVAGQGTNEKLFF.

A few counts support this clone. The rearrangement joins TRBV6-5 to TRBJ2-1, with 11 nucleotides matching TRBD2. The V gene's germline CDR1 is MNHEY and CDR2 SVGAGI. The V and J ends lost 5 bases and 6 bases, in that order; junction bases with no gene match: 6. There are 15 residues in the CDR3. CDR3 coding DNA: TGTGCCAGCAGTCCACATAGCGGGAGGGCCAATGAGCAGTTCTTC. Amino acid sequence: CASSPHSGRANEQFF.

This clone has just a few counts. This rearrangement joins TRBV2 to TRBJ2-1, with 7 bases lining up with TRBD2. The V and J ends lost 5 bases and 5 bases, in that order; junction bases with no gene match: 3. Germline CDR1 is SNHLY and CDR2 is FYNNEI. CDR3 length equals 13 residues. The CDR3 DNA is TGTGCCAGCAGTACTAGCGCGGACAATGAGCAGTTCTTC. This translates into CASSTSADNEQFF.